This T cell receptor (beta chain) emerged from a study of T-cell reconstitution after alpha-beta-depleted transplantation in children. Preparation of the TCRbeta library involved a method that used unique molecular identifiers. TCRdb re-derived calls from the PCR reads in MiXCR, one entry per CDR3 protein. The sample has hundreds of thousands of distinct CDR3 sequences, about 15% seen once. The CDR3 has 16 residues. Losses at the gene ends were 10 bases for V and 0 bases for J; bases not matched to a gene: 9. This clonotype was found a few times. This chain joins TRBV12-3 or TRBV12-4 and TRBJ2-2; 9 positions match TRBD2. The TCR sequence derives from a human donor who donated a stem cell graft to a child with acute myeloid leukemia. The sequencing used PBMCs from the stem cell graft donor, collected from the stem cell graft. CDR3 nucleotide sequence: TGTGCCATCAACCCTCTAGCGGGGACGAACACCGGGGAGCTGTTTTTT. It specifies CAINPLAGTNTGELFF.